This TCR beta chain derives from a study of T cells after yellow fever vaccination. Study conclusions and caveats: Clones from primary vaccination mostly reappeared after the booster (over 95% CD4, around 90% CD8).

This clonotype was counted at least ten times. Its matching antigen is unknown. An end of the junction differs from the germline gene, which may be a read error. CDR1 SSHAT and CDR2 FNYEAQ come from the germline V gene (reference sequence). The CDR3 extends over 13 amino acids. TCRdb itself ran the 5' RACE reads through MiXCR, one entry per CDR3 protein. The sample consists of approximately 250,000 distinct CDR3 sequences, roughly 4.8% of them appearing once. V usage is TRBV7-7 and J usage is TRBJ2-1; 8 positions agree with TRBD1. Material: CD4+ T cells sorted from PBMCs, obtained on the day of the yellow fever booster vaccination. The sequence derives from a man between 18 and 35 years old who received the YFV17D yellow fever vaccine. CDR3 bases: TGTGCTAGCAGTAAAGACAGGGGCGATGAGCAGTTCTTC. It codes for CASSKDRGDEQFF.